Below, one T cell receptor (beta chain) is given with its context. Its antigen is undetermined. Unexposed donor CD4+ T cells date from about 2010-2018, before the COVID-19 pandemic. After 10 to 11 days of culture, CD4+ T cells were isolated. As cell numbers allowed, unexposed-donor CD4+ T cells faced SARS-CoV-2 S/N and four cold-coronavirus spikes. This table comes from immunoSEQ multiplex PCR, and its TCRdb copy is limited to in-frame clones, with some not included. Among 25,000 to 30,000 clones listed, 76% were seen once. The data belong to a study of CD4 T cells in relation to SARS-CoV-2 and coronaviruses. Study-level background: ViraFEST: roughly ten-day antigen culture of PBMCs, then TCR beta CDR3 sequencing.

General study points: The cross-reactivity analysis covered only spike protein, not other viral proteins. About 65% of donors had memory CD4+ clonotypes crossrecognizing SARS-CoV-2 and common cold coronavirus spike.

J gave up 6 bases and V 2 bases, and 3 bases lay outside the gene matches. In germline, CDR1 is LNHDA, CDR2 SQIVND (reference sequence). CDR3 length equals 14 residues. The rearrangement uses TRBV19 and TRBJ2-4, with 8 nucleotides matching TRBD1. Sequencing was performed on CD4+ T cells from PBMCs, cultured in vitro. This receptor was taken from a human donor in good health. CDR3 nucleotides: TGTGCCAGTAGTATACAGGGGGCGGGAAACATTCAGTACTTC. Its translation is CASSIQGAGNIQYF.